Listed below are T cell receptor beta chains from one sample, sequenced in a study of Ad26.COV2.S vaccination and SARS-CoV-2 variants. The data were produced by immunoSEQ multiplex PCR, yet TCRdb's version contains in-frame clones alone and is incomplete. The table includes 410,000 or so clones, about nine tenths detected once. The material sequenced was peripheral blood, taken in a trial of Ad26.COV2.S vaccine versus placebo. These receptors all stem from a person aged 18 to 59 who received the Ad26.COV2.S COVID-19 vaccine or a placebo. CDR3s include the opening cysteine and the closing phenylalanine or tryptophan. Each record gives: V gene, D gene, J gene, clone size, CDR3 DNA, CDR3 protein. D genes are given only for firm matches. A clone size is listed for some rows: how often the clone was seen (once, few, many), or a class if it is expanded.

TRBV28	TRBD1	TRBJ1-1	few	TGTGCCAGCACCAGGACAGGACCGAACACTGAAGCTTTCTTT	CASTRTGPNTEAFF
TRBV7-2	.	TRBJ2-3	.	TGTGCCAGCAGCCCGCTTGGGGGTACAGATACGCAGTATTTT	CASSPLGGTDTQYF
TRBV2	.	TRBJ1-3	.	TGTGCCAGCAGTGAATCAGGACGTGGAAACACCATATATTTT	CASSESGRGNTIYF
TRBV4-3	.	TRBJ2-5	once	TGCGCCAGCAGCCAAGATTATGGGGCTCTACAGACCCAGTACTTC	CASSQDYGALQTQYF
TRBV9	TRBD1	TRBJ1-6	.	TGTGCCAGCAGCGGCACAGGGGAGATTCACTTT	CASSGTGEIHF
TRBV19	.	TRBJ1-5	once	TGTGCCAGTAGTATAGATATCGGGGCGTATACGGAGCCCCAGCATTTT	CASSIDIGAYTEPQHF
TRBV19	.	TRBJ1-5	.	TGTGCCAGTAGTATTCGGGTAGGTGGGGATCAGCCCCAGCATTTT	CASSIRVGGDQPQHF
TRBV11-2	.	TRBJ1-2	once	TGTGCCAGCCGAAGTTGGGACGGAGCTTTATATGGCTACACCTTC	CASRSWDGALYGYTF
TRBV28	.	TRBJ1-5	.	TGTGCCAGCAGGGAGACGGGACCCCAGCATTTT	CASRETGPQHF
TRBV24-1	.	TRBJ1-4	once	TGTGCCACCAGTGATGAGGGGGAAAAACTGTTTTTT	CATSDEGEKLFF
TRBV19	.	TRBJ2-4	.	TGTGCCAGTAGTTTCCGACAGCTAGCCAAAAACATTCAGTACTTC	CASSFRQLAKNIQYF
TRBV5-3	.	TRBJ2-3	.	TGTGCCAGAAGATACACAATACTAGGACAGTCCCCCGACAGCCCCCCACTCACAGATACGCAGTATTTT	CARRYTILGQSPDSPPLTDTQYF
TRBV7-9	.	TRBJ2-2	few	TGTGCCAGCAGCTTTGCGCTAGCCAACACCGGGGAGCTGTTTTTT	CASSFALANTGELFF
TRBV19	TRBD2	TRBJ2-1	.	TGTGCCAGTAGTATAGACCCGGGGGGTGTAATTTTGAATGAGCAGTTCTTC	CASSIDPGGVILNEQFF